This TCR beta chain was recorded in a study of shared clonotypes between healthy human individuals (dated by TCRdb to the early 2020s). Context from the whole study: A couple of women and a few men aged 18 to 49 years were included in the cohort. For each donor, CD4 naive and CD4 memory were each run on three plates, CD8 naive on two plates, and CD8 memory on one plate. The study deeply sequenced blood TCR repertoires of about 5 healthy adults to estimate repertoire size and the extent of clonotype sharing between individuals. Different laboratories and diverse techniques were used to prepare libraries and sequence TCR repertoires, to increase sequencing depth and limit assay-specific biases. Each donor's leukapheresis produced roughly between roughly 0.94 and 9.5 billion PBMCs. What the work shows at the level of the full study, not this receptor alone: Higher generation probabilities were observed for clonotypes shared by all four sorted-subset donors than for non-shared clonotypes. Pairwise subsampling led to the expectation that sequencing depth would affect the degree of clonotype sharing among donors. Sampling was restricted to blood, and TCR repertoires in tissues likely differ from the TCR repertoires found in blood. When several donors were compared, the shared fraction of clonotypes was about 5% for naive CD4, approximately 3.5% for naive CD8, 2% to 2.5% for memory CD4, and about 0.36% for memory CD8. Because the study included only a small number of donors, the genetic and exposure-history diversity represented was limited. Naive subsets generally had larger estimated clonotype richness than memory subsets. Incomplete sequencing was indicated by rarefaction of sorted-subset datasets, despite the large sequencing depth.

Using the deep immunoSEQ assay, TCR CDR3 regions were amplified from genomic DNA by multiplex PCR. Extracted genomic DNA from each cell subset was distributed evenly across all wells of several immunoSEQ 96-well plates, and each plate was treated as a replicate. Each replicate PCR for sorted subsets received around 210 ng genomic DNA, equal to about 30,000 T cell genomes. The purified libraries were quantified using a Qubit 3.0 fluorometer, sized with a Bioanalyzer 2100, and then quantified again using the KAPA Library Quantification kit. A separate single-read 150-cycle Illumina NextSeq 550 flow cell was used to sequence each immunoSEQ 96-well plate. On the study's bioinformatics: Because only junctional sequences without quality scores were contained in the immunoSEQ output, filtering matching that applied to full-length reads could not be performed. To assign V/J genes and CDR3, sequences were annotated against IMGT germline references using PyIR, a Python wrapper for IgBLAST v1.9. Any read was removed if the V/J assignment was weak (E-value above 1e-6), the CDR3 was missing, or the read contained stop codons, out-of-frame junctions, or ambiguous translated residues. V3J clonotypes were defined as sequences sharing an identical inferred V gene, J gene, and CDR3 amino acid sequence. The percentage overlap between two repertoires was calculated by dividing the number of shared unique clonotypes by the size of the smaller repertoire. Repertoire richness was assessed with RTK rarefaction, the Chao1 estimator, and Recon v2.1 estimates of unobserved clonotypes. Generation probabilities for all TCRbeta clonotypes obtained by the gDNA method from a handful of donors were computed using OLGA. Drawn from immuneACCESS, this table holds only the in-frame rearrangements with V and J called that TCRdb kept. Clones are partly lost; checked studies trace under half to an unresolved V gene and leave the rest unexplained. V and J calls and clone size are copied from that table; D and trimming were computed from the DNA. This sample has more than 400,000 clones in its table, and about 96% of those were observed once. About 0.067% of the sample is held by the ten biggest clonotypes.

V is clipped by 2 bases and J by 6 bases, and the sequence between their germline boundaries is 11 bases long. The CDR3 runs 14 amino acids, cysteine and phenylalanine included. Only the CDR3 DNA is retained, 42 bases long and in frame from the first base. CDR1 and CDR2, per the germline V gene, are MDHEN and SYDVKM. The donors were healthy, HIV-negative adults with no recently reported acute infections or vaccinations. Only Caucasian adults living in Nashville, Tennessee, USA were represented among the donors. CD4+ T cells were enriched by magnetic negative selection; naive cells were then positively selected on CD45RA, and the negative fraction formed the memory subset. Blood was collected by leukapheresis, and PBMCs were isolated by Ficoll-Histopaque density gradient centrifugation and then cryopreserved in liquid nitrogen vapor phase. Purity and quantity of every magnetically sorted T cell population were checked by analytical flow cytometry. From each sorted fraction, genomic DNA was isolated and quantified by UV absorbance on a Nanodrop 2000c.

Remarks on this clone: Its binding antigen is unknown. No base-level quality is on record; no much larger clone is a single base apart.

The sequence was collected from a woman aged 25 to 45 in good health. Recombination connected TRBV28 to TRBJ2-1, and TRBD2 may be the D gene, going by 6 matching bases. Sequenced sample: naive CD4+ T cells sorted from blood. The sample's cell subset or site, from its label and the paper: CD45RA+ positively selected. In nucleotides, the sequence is TGTGCCAGCAGTTTAGCCGGGAGCGCCAATGAGCAGTTCTTC. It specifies CASSLAGSANEQFF.